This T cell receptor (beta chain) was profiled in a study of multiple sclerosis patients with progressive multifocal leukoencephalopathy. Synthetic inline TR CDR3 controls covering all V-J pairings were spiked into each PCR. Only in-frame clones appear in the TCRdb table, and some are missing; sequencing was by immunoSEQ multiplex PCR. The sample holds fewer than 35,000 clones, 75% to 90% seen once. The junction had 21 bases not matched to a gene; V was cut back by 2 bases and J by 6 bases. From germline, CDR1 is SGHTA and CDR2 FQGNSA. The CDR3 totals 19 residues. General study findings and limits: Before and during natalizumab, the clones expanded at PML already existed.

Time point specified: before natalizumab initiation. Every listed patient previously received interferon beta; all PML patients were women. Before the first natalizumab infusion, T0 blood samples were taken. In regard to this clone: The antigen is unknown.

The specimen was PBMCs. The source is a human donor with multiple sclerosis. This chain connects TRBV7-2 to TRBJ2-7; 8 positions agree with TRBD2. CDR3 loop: CASSLYGGRMTDRYREQYF. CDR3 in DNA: TGTGCCAGCAGCTTATATGGCGGGAGGATGACAGATAGGTATCGCGAGCAGTACTTC.